This is a list of T cell receptor beta chains from one sample in a study of blood T cell repertoires in COVID-19. Method: immunoSEQ multiplex PCR; TCRdb's copy keeps in-frame clones and lacks some. This sample yields roughly 200,000 clones, of which over 75% are seen a single time; less than 15% belongs to the top ten. The sequenced material came from peripheral blood. These receptors all come from a man between 45 and 60 years old who had recovered from COVID-19. CDR3s include the opening cysteine and the closing phenylalanine or tryptophan. D genes are given only for firm matches. The size field is filled for only some rows; it gives once, few, many or a size class.

CDR3aa	CDR3nt	v_gene	j_gene	len	abundance	d_gene
CASSSATDNRYNEQFF	TGTGCCAGCAGCTCAGCGACAGACAACCGATACAATGAGCAGTTCTTC	TRBV7-2	TRBJ2-1	16	NA	NA
CASSLSNSGNTIYF	TGTGCCAGCAGCTTATCCAACTCTGGAAACACCATATATTTT	TRBV7-2	TRBJ1-3	14	NA	NA
CASSTGMNTEAFF	TGTGCCAGCAGTACAGGCATGAACACTGAAGCTTTCTTT	TRBV27	TRBJ1-1	13	many	NA
CAWSVGYNSPLHF	TGTGCCTGGAGTGTGGGCTACAATTCACCCCTCCACTTT	TRBV30	TRBJ1-6	13	NA	NA
CASSDMRVGSYEQYF	TGTGCCAGCAGCGATATGCGGGTAGGTTCCTACGAGCAGTACTTC	TRBV7-9	TRBJ2-7	15	few	NA
CARGQGGSGKVGELFF	TGTGCCAGGGGACAGGGAGGTAGCGGGAAGGTCGGGGAGCTGTTTTTT	TRBV7-8	TRBJ2-2	16	NA	NA
CASSQSLIAGDNEQFF	TGCGCCAGCAGCCAGAGCCTAATAGCGGGAGACAATGAGCAGTTCTTC	TRBV4-1	TRBJ2-1	16	NA	TRBD2
CASRFTAATNEKLFF	TGTGCCAGCAGATTTACAGCAGCAACTAATGAAAAACTGTTTTTT	TRBV7-9	TRBJ1-4	15	NA	NA
CAKSGQGGTEAFF	TGTGCCAAATCGGGACAGGGAGGCACTGAAGCTTTCTTT	TRBV7-9	TRBJ1-1	13	NA	TRBD1
CASSPRRVANEKLFF	TGTGCCAGCAGCCCACGTCGGGTGGCTAATGAAAAACTGTTTTTT	TRBV7-9	TRBJ1-4	15	NA	NA
CASSPPGQGGYEQYF	TGTGCCAGCTCACCTCCTGGACAGGGGGGATACGAGCAGTACTTC	TRBV18	TRBJ2-7	15	NA	TRBD1
CASSLAGLPNTGELFF	TGTGCCAGCAGTTTAGCGGGTCTACCCAACACCGGGGAGCTGTTTTTT	TRBV27	TRBJ2-2	16	NA	NA
CSVTLPGNTIYF	TGCAGCGTTACTTTGCCCGGAAACACCATATATTTT	TRBV29-1	TRBJ1-3	12	NA	NA
CAISSSSDREGAGYTF	TGTGCCATCTCGTCTTCCTCCGACAGGGAAGGGGCTGGCTACACCTTC	TRBV10-3	TRBJ1-2	16	NA	TRBD1
CAISRRDRGYGYTF	TGTGCCATCAGCCGAAGGGACAGGGGCTATGGCTACACCTTC	TRBV10-3	TRBJ1-2	14	NA	TRBD1
CASSRLGEMYQETQYF	TGTGCCAGCAGCCGCCTCGGGGAGATGTACCAAGAGACCCAGTACTTC	TRBV9	TRBJ2-5	16	NA	NA
CASSPSTPTGVWTDTQYF	TGTGCCAGCAGCCCCTCAACACCGACGGGAGTTTGGACAGATACGCAGTATTTT	TRBV9	TRBJ2-3	18	NA	NA
CASSLGFRDYYTDTQYF	TGTGCCAGCAGCTTAGGGTTTAGGGACTATTACACAGATACGCAGTATTTT	TRBV11-2	TRBJ2-3	17	NA	TRBD2
CASSLKLAGAYEQYF	TGCGCCAGCAGCCTCAAACTAGCGGGAGCCTACGAGCAGTACTTC	TRBV5-1	TRBJ2-7	15	NA	TRBD2
CASSYFRRTSGGRSYEQYF	TGTGCCAGCAGTTACTTTAGAAGAACTAGCGGGGGACGCTCCTACGAGCAGTACTTC	TRBV6-2/TRBV6-3	TRBJ2-7	19	once	TRBD2
CASRQLGTGTSGKGEQFF	TGTGCCAGCAGGCAACTCGGGACAGGGACTAGCGGGAAGGGTGAGCAGTTCTTC	TRBV28	TRBJ2-1	18	NA	TRBD2
CASSRAAGTIAYEQYF	TGTGCCAGCAGTCGGGCGGCCGGGACAATCGCCTACGAGCAGTACTTC	TRBV27	TRBJ2-7	16	NA	NA
CASSLNRADTGELFF	TGTGCCAGCAGCTTAAACAGGGCAGACACCGGGGAGCTGTTTTTT	TRBV7-2	TRBJ2-2	15	NA	NA
CASSDRDTRTDTQYF	TGTGCCAGCAGCGACCGGGACACCCGGACAGATACGCAGTATTTT	TRBV9	TRBJ2-3	15	NA	NA
CASSEFGGMSYEQYF	TGTGCCAGCAGTGAATTCGGGGGGATGAGCTACGAGCAGTACTTC	TRBV6-4	TRBJ2-7	15	NA	TRBD2
CASRHRTGGTDTQYF	TGTGCCAGCAGGCACCGGACAGGGGGCACAGATACGCAGTATTTT	TRBV2	TRBJ2-3	15	NA	TRBD1
CSAYGLYTQYF	TGCAGTGCTTATGGCCTTTATACGCAGTATTTT	TRBV20-1	TRBJ2-3	11	few	NA
CASNIGQANNEQFF	TGTGCCAGCAACATAGGACAGGCGAACAATGAGCAGTTCTTC	TRBV21-1	TRBJ2-1	14	NA	NA
CASSQDDAGGEKLFF	TGCGCCAGCAGCCAAGATGATGCAGGGGGAGAAAAACTGTTTTTT	TRBV4-1	TRBJ1-4	15	NA	TRBD1
CASSLTGTRTYEQYF	TGCGCCAGCAGCCTAACCGGGACACGTACCTACGAGCAGTACTTC	TRBV4-1	TRBJ2-7	15	once	NA
CASSFQQEGNEQFF	TGCGCCAGCAGCTTTCAACAGGAGGGCAATGAGCAGTTCTTC	TRBV5-1	TRBJ2-1	14	NA	NA
CASSLKTGHPYEQYF	TGTGCCAGCAGCTTGAAAACAGGACATCCCTACGAGCAGTACTTC	TRBV5-4	TRBJ2-7	15	NA	NA
CASGNYYEKLFF	TGTGCCAGCGGCAATTATTATGAAAAACTGTTTTTT	TRBV6-5	TRBJ1-4	12	NA	NA
CASSSFGTGEEQFF	TGTGCCAGCAGCTCGTTCGGGACAGGGGAGGAGCAGTTCTTC	TRBV7-2	TRBJ2-1	14	NA	TRBD1
CASRYSGLAGGSTDTQYF	TGTGCCAGCAGATACTCCGGACTAGCGGGAGGGAGCACAGATACGCAGTATTTT	TRBV6-2/TRBV6-3	TRBJ2-3	18	once	TRBD2
CASSPPAGSPYEQYF	TGTGCCAGCTCACCACCAGCAGGGTCCCCCTACGAGCAGTACTTC	TRBV18	TRBJ2-7	15	NA	NA
CASSPGTQYSGANVLTF	TGTGCCAGCAGTCCCGGGACACAATACTCTGGGGCCAACGTCCTGACTTTC	TRBV27	TRBJ2-6	17	NA	NA
CASSESQAIYGYTF	TGTGCCAGCAGTGAATCTCAGGCAATCTATGGCTACACCTTC	TRBV25-1	TRBJ1-2	14	NA	NA
CSVSGGTPGANVLTF	TGCAGCGTATCCGGCGGGACCCCTGGGGCCAACGTCCTGACTTTC	TRBV29-1	TRBJ2-6	15	few	NA
CASSARTGGPKQFF	TGTGCCAGCAGCGCTAGGACAGGGGGCCCCAAGCAGTTCTTC	TRBV7-9	TRBJ2-1	14	NA	TRBD1
CASSPGAGGPQNIQYF	TGTGCCAGCAGCCCGGGGGCGGGAGGGCCCCAAAACATTCAGTACTTC	TRBV5-4	TRBJ2-4	16	NA	TRBD2
CASSYRGRALNTQYF	TGTGCCAGCAGTTACCGCGGGAGGGCTTTGAATACGCAGTATTTT	TRBV6-5	TRBJ2-3	15	NA	TRBD2
CASSAQNQGGYEQYF	TGTGCCAGCTCCGCTCAAAACCAGGGAGGCTACGAGCAGTACTTC	TRBV4-2	TRBJ2-7	15	NA	NA
CASSLGVTGLVETQYF	TGTGCCAGCAGCTTAGGGGTGACAGGGTTGGTAGAGACCCAGTACTTC	TRBV7-9	TRBJ2-5	16	NA	TRBD1
CASSLGIGLAGGNEQFF	TGTGCCAGCAGCTTAGGAATTGGTCTAGCGGGAGGCAATGAGCAGTTCTTC	TRBV7-2	TRBJ2-1	17	NA	TRBD2
CASSVGVAGYTDTQYF	TGTGCCAGCAGCGTAGGGGTAGCAGGGTACACAGATACGCAGTATTTT	TRBV9	TRBJ2-3	16	NA	NA
CASSLEFSLAGVGTDTQYF	TGTGCCAGCAGCTTAGAATTCTCCCTAGCGGGCGTTGGGACAGATACGCAGTATTTT	TRBV11-3	TRBJ2-3	19	NA	TRBD2
CASLRKWEGRNEQFF	TGCGCCAGCCTTCGGAAGTGGGAGGGCCGCAATGAGCAGTTCTTC	TRBV10-2	TRBJ2-1	15	NA	TRBD2